This T cell receptor beta chain was sequenced for a study of blood T cell repertoires in COVID-19. TCRdb's table, derived via immunoSEQ multiplex PCR, lists solely in-frame clones and lacks some. Among roughly 330,000 clones listed, over 80% were seen once. The source of this sequence is a man younger than 45 with COVID-19, enrolled during active disease. Sequenced material: peripheral blood.

CDR3 DNA: TGTGCCAGCAGCTATGGGGTAGACAGGGTAGATGGCTACACCTTC. Its protein product is CASSYGVDRVDGYTF. J is TRBJ1-2 and V is TRBV7-8, with TRBD1 identical over 7 bases. The CDR3 consists of 15 residues. Germline V gives CDR1 SGHVS, CDR2 FQNEAQ. J was trimmed by 6 bases and V by 4 bases; bases with no gene match: 11.